Sequencing of this T cell receptor (beta chain) was carried out in a study of metastatic and nonmetastatic thyroid tumors. Before thyroid surgery, none of the patients had received any treatment. TCRdb re-analyzed the PCR reads through MiXCR. The sample contains about 28,000 clones, 15% to 20% of which appear only once. This clone was detected many times. Germline CDR1 is MNHEY and CDR2 is SVGAGI. CDR3 size: 18 residues. With V trimmed by 4 bases and J by 7 bases, 18 bases remained unmatched. The origin of this receptor is a female donor with papillary thyroid cancer or a benign thyroid nodule (not recorded which). Some clones in this sample may be carry-over from other donors' samples. The sample consisted of blood. The V and J genes are TRBV6-5 and TRBJ1-5, with TRBD1 matching over 8 bases. In DNA form, the CDR3 reads TGTGCCAGCAGTTCAATTTCGAGCGGACAGGGTCGGTACCAGCCCCAGCATTTT. Translated, it gives CASSSISSGQGRYQPQHF.